This note documents a single T cell receptor (beta chain) sequence. Its antigen is still unknown. This record comes from a study of shared clonotypes between healthy human individuals. The overall study: Each donor had three CD4 naive, three CD4 memory, two CD8 naive and one CD8 memory plate. Study observations and caveats: Clonotype sharing among donors likely depends on sequencing depth.

This CDR3 is 15 amino acids long. CDR1 is SGHNT and CDR2 is YYREEE in the germline V gene (reference sequence). Trimming at V came to 1 base and at J to 1 base, leaving 2 bases not matched to a gene. TCRdb keeps only in-frame clones here, not all; method: immunoSEQ multiplex PCR. The top ten clones hold 0.3% to 0.45% of a sample with under 1,900,000 clones, 98% to 99% of them seen once. Sequences were obtained from naive CD4+ T cells sorted from blood. The sample's subset: CD45RA+ positively selected. The sequence was collected from a young man in good health. V gene TRBV5-4 combines with J gene TRBJ2-7; 10 bases fit TRBD2. The CDR3 here is CASSLTSGTSYEQYF. The DNA for the CDR3 is TGTGCCAGCAGCTTGACTAGCGGGACATCCTACGAGCAGTACTTC. The full variable domain, with the rest looked up from reference TRBV5-4 and TRBJ2-7, is ETGVTQSPTHLIKTRGQQVTLRCSSQSGHNTVSWYQQALGQGPQFIFQYYREEENGRGNFPPRFSGLQFPNYSSELNVNALELDDSALYLCASSLTSGTSYEQYFGPGTRLTVT.